A selection of T cell receptor beta chains follows, all from one sample in a study of blood T cell repertoires in COVID-19. Some clones are missing from TCRdb's copy, which holds only in-frame ones; the method was immunoSEQ multiplex PCR. The table has approximately 250,000 clones, 80% to 90% seen once. Sequencing was carried out using peripheral blood. The receptors come from a man aged 40-50 years with acute or convalescent COVID-19. The CDR3 runs from the conserved cysteine through the conserved F or W. Fields, in order: D gene, J gene, V gene, clone size, CDR3 protein, CDR3 DNA. D genes are given only for firm matches. A clone size is listed for some rows: how often the clone was seen (once, few, many), or a class if it is expanded.

>.|TRBJ2-7|TRBV3-1/TRBV3-2|few
CASSQAGGWEQYF
TGTGCCAGCAGCCAAGCCGGGGGTTGGGAGCAGTACTTC
>TRBD1|TRBJ1-6|TRBV25-1|.
CASSERRTGRLYNSPLHF
TGTGCCAGCAGTGAAAGGAGGACAGGGAGACTCTATAATTCACCCCTCCACTTT
>TRBD1|TRBJ1-5|TRBV28|once
CASGTGTGVFSNQPQHF
TGTGCCAGCGGGACCGGGACAGGGGTTTTTAGCAATCAGCCCCAGCATTTT
>TRBD2|TRBJ2-5|TRBV5-1|.
CASSPGTSPETQYF
TGCGCCAGCAGCCCCGGGACTAGCCCCGAGACCCAGTACTTC
>.|TRBJ1-4|TRBV6-1|.
CASSEGAGVEKLFF
TGTGCCAGCAGTGAAGGGGCAGGGGTAGAAAAACTGTTTTTT
>TRBD1|TRBJ2-2|TRBV5-5|.
CASSLLGQAGTGELFF
TGTGCCAGCAGCTTACTGGGACAGGCGGGCACCGGGGAGCTGTTTTTT
>.|TRBJ1-5|TRBV18|.
CASSPGRDQPQHF
TGTGCCAGCTCACCAGGGAGGGATCAGCCCCAGCATTTT
>TRBD2|TRBJ2-1|TRBV11-2|.
CASSLVLAGNNEQFF
TGTGCCAGCAGCTTAGTACTAGCGGGTAACAATGAGCAGTTCTTC
>.|TRBJ2-1|TRBV7-3|.
CASSLIASVGPYNEQFF
TGTGCCAGCAGCTTAATAGCTAGCGTGGGCCCCTACAATGAGCAGTTCTTC
>TRBD1|TRBJ1-6|TRBV2|.
CASGGDRGGSPLHF
TGTGCCAGCGGAGGAGACAGGGGAGGTTCACCCCTCCACTTT
>.|TRBJ2-1|TRBV5-4|.
CASSALSRGFDAEQFF
TGTGCCAGCAGCGCCCTGAGCCGGGGTTTCGACGCTGAGCAGTTCTTC
>TRBD2|TRBJ2-1|TRBV7-2|.
CASSLPGTTGYYNEQFF
TGTGCCAGCAGCTTACCCGGGACTACTGGGTACTACAATGAGCAGTTCTTC
>.|TRBJ1-5|TRBV19|.
CASSIAQGSNQPQHF
TGTGCCAGTAGTATAGCCCAGGGCAGCAATCAGCCCCAGCATTTT
>.|TRBJ2-1|TRBV30|.
CSGFFNEQFF
TGCTCGGGGTTCTTCAATGAGCAGTTCTTC
>TRBD2|TRBJ2-3|TRBV10-3|.
CAISPTSGGYDTQYF
TGTGCCATCAGTCCGACTAGCGGGGGATATGATACGCAGTATTTT
>.|TRBJ1-3|TRBV19|once
CASSIDLVESRGNTIYF
TGTGCCAGTAGTATAGATCTCGTGGAGAGCCGTGGAAACACCATATATTTT
>.|TRBJ2-1|TRBV7-3|.
CASSSYRVTPYNEQFF
TGTGCCAGCAGCTCTTACAGGGTCACCCCCTACAATGAGCAGTTCTTC
>.|TRBJ1-5|TRBV6-5|.
CASSYLGVGQPQHF
TGTGCCAGCAGTTATCTCGGGGTAGGCCAGCCCCAGCATTTT
>TRBD1|TRBJ1-2|TRBV7-2|.
CASSLGQGLYGYTF
TGTGCCAGCAGCTTAGGACAGGGTTTATATGGCTACACCTTC
>.|TRBJ1-6|TRBV11-2|.
CASSLLPRRDNSPLHF
TGTGCCAGCAGCTTACTGCCACGGCGGGACAATTCACCCCTCCACTTT
>.|TRBJ1-1|TRBV9|.
CASSPAAGGDLGTEAFF
TGTGCCAGCAGCCCGGCTGCCGGGGGGGATCTAGGCACTGAAGCTTTCTTT
>TRBD2|TRBJ2-3|TRBV5-1|.
CASSLDWGGGTDTQYF
TGCGCCAGCAGCTTGGATTGGGGCGGGGGGACAGATACGCAGTATTTT
>.|TRBJ2-1|TRBV24-1|.
CATSDPGGGLEQFF
TGTGCCACCAGTGATCCCGGGGGTGGACTTGAGCAGTTCTTC
>.|TRBJ1-3|TRBV27|.
CASRDHWGGGNTIYF
TGTGCCAGCAGGGACCATTGGGGGGGAGGAAACACCATATATTTT
>.|TRBJ2-7|TRBV7-9|.
CASSFSEDSSSYEQYF
TGTGCCAGCAGCTTTTCCGAGGACAGTAGCTCCTACGAGCAGTACTTC
>TRBD1|TRBJ2-7|TRBV7-2|.
CASSSSRDRGLEQYF
TGTGCCAGCAGTTCCTCCCGGGACAGGGGACTCGAGCAGTACTTC
>.|TRBJ1-3|TRBV6-5|.
CASSYGSQNSGNTIYF
TGTGCCAGCAGTTACGGCTCTCAGAACTCTGGAAACACCATATATTTT